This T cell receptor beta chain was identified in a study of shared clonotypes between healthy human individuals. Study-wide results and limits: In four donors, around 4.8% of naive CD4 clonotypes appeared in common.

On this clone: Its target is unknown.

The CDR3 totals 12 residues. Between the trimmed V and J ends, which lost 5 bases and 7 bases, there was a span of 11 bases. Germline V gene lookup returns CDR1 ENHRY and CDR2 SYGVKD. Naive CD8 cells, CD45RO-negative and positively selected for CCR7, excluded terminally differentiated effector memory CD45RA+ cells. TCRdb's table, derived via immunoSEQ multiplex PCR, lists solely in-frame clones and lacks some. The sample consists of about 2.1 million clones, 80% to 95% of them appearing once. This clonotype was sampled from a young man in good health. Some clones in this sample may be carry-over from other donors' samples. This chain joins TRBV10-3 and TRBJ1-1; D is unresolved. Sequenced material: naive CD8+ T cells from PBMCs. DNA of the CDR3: TGTGCCATCAGTCAAGCTGATTATGAAGCTTTCTTT. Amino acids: CAISQADYEAFF.